A single sample is the source of the 29 T cell receptor beta chains below, sequenced in a study of blood T cell repertoires in COVID-19. The data were produced by immunoSEQ multiplex PCR, yet TCRdb's version contains in-frame clones alone and is incomplete. The table includes approximately 170,000 clones, around 84% detected once. Sequenced input: peripheral blood. The origin of the receptors is a woman at least 80 years old with acute or convalescent COVID-19.

The rearrangement links TRBV20-1 to TRBJ2-1, with D perhaps matching TRBD1 (5 bases). Looked up from germline, CDR1 is DFQATT and CDR2 is SNEGSKA (reference sequence). Trimming took 7 bases from V and 4 from J, leaving 8 bases between them. The CDR3 covers 11 residues. The CDR3 spells CSGAGYNEQFF. CDR3 nucleotides: TGCAGTGGAGCAGGGTACAATGAGCAGTTCTTC.

A few counts support this clone. This sequence joins TRBV3-1 (or the pseudogene TRBV3-2) and TRBJ1-6; possible D gene TRBD1, 5 bases. Germline V CDR1 and CDR2: LGHDT, YNNKEL (reference sequence). The CDR3 runs 20 residues. Trimming shortened V by 4 bases and J by 0 bases, and 22 bases separated the two germline ends. This chain's CDR3 is CASSPRQQPNSGSYNSPLHF. The CDR3 DNA reads TGTGCCAGCAGCCCGCGACAGCAACCGAACTCTGGCTCCTATAATTCACCCCTCCACTTT.

This clone has more than one count but fewer than ten. The chain couples TRBV30 to TRBJ1-5; D is perhaps TRBD1 (6 bases). Germline values: CDR1 GTSNPN, CDR2 SVGIG (reference sequence). The CDR3 contains 13 residues. The V end was cut by 2 bases, the J end by 7 bases, with 12 bases between. The CDR3 is CAWSQGQLQPQHF. CDR3 DNA sequence: TGTGCCTGGAGTCAAGGACAGCTACAGCCCCAGCATTTT. The whole variable domain, remainder taken from reference TRBV30 and TRBJ1-5, is SQTIHQWPATLVQPVGSPLSLECTVEGTSNPNLYWYRQAAGRGLQLLFYSVGIGQISSEVPQNLSASRPQDRQFILSSKKLLLSDSGFYLCAWSQGQLQPQHFGDGTRLSIL.

This CDR3 is CASSQGWTGANTEAFF. CDR3 sequence (DNA): TGTGCCAGCAGCCAGGGATGGACAGGGGCGAACACTGAAGCTTTCTTT. The chain combines TRBV3-1 (or the pseudogene TRBV3-2) with TRBJ1-1, with 9 bases identical to TRBD1. V trimming: 3 bases; J trimming: 1 base; junction bases outside the gene matches: 6. The CDR3 loop spans 16 amino acids. Per germline, CDR1 LGHDT and CDR2 YNNKEL (reference sequence).

The rearrangement links TRBV4-1 to TRBJ1-2; 8 nucleotides agree with TRBD1. This CDR3 spans 15 amino acids. The J segment lost 3 bases and the V segment lost 0 bases, leaving 3 bases of the junction unmatched. CDR1 and CDR2 from the germline V gene are MGHRA and YSYEKL. The CDR3 DNA follows: TGCGCCAGCAGCCAAGAAGAGACAGGGGACTATGGCTACACCTTC. This codes for CASSQEETGDYGYTF.

The CDR3: CASSLRLGSDFGTEAFF. The CDR3 nucleotides read TGTGCCAGCAGCTTGAGGTTAGGGAGCGATTTCGGGACTGAAGCTTTCTTT. This rearrangement joins TRBV5-6 to TRBJ1-1; D ambiguous. Trimming stripped 1 base from V and 5 bases from J, with 21 bases between. The CDR3 is made up of 17 amino acids. Per the germline V gene, CDR1 is SGHDT and CDR2 is YYEEEE. Filled out from reference TRBV5-6 and TRBJ1-1, the complete variable domain reads DAGVTQSPTHLIKTRGQQVTLRCSPKSGHDTVSWYQQALGQGPQFIFQYYEEEERQRGNFPDRFSGHQFPNYSSELNVNALLLGDSALYLCASSLRLGSDFGTEAFFGQGTRLTVV.

This rearrangement joins TRBV24-1 to TRBJ2-3; 9 nucleotides agree with TRBD1. Germline trimming cut 5 bases from V and 5 bases from J; bases unmatched to any gene: 4. This CDR3 contains 14 residues. CDR1 and CDR2 from the germline V gene are KGHDR and SFDVKD. The CDR3 DNA reads as TGTGCCACCAGTGGGACAGGGGAGTTAGATACGCAGTATTTT. It encodes CATSGTGELDTQYF.

This clone was recorded a few times. V gene TRBV30 combines with J gene TRBJ2-2; D ambiguous. CDR3 size: 13 residues. Trimming left V 3 bases short and J 5 bases short, with 10 bases between. Looked up from germline, CDR1 is GTSNPN and CDR2 is SVGIG (reference sequence). Here the CDR3 DNA reads TGTGCCTGGAGCTTAACTCGAACCGGGGAGCTGTTTTTT. As protein: CAWSLTRTGELFF.

This clone has a handful of counts. The genes are TRBV7-6 and TRBJ2-2, with D possibly matching TRBD2 (7 bases). Trimming removed 0 bases at V and 4 bases at J, with 12 bases between. Germline CDR1 SGHVS, CDR2 FNYEAQ. The CDR3 is 16 amino acids. The CDR3 reads CASSLAQGRVTGELFF. The DNA of the CDR3 is TGTGCCAGCAGCTTAGCGCAGGGGAGGGTCACCGGGGAGCTGTTTTTT.

V and J are TRBV6-5 and TRBJ1-1, with a possible D match to TRBD1 (5 bases). This CDR3 has 14 amino acids. The V and J ends lost 4 bases and 3 bases respectively, with 12 bases between them. Germline loops: CDR1 MNHEY, CDR2 SVGAGI. The CDR3 loop reads CASSFSIRDTEAFF. The DNA for the CDR3 is TGTGCCAGCAGTTTCTCCATCAGGGACACTGAAGCTTTCTTT.

The rearrangement joins TRBV2 to TRBJ2-5; D perhaps matches TRBD2 (5 bases). This CDR3 spans 14 amino acids. Trimming took off 2 bases at V and 4 bases at J, with 11 bases between the two ends. Germline CDR1 reads SNHLY; CDR2 reads FYNNEI. Here the CDR3 reads CASSENRGLETQYF. Here the CDR3 DNA reads TGTGCCAGCAGTGAAAATCGGGGATTAGAGACCCAGTACTTC. The complete variable domain, with remaining parts taken from reference TRBV2 and TRBJ2-5, reads EPEVTQTPSHQVTQMGQEVILRCVPISNHLYFYWYRQILGQKVEFLVSFYNNEISEKSEIFDDQFSVERPDGSNFTLKIRSTKLEDSAMYFCASSENRGLETQYFGPGTRLLVL.

The V and J genes are TRBV28 and TRBJ2-3; TRBD1 aligns across 9 bases. The V and J ends lost 4 bases and 6 bases, in that order; junction bases with no gene match: 5. Germline assignment: CDR1 MDHEN and CDR2 SYDVKM. This CDR3 region has 14 residues. This chain's CDR3 is CASSSQGAGDTQYF. DNA of the CDR3: TGTGCCAGCAGTTCACAGGGGGCCGGGGATACGCAGTATTTT. The full variable domain, in which reference TRBV28 and TRBJ2-3 provide the parts outside the CDR3, is DVKVTQSSRYLVKRTGEKVFLECVQDMDHENMFWYRQDPGLGLRLIYFSYDVKMKEKGDIPEGYSVSREKKERFSLILESASTNQTSMYLCASSSQGAGDTQYFGPGTRLTVL.

In its sample, this clone was seen a few times. The rearrangement joins TRBV6-5 to TRBJ1-4, with 8 bases fitting TRBD1. Per germline, CDR1 MNHEY and CDR2 SVGAGI. The length of the CDR3 is 13 residues. V dropped 7 bases and J dropped 7; count of bases not matched to a gene: 5. CDR3 loop: CASKGQGLEKLFF. The CDR3 DNA reads TGTGCCAGCAAAGGACAGGGTCTTGAAAAACTGTTTTTT.

The chain employs TRBV7-2 and TRBJ2-1; 13 bases map to TRBD2. This CDR3 is built from 16 residues. V was pared by 5 bases and J by 4 bases, with 5 bases of the junction left unmatched. Per germline, CDR1 SGHTA and CDR2 FQGNSA. The CDR3, as DNA: TGTGCCAGCAGCCTAAGACTAGCGGGGGGTTACAATGAGCAGTTCTTC. It is translated as CASSLRLAGGYNEQFF.

J is TRBJ1-6 and V is TRBV3-1 (or the pseudogene TRBV3-2), with 7 bases fitting TRBD1. The CDR3 covers 14 residues. Trimming took 4 bases from V and 4 from J; bases not matched to a gene: 1. Germline V lookup: CDR1 LGHDT, CDR2 YNNKEL (reference sequence). The CDR3: CASSLTGYNSPLHF. The CDR3 DNA follows: TGTGCCAGCAGCCTGACAGGGTATAATTCACCCCTCCACTTT.

V gene TRBV10-3 combines with J gene TRBJ1-5; weak D call: TRBD1 (6 bases). Germline CDR1 is ENHRY and CDR2 is SYGVKD. V lost 6 bases and J 7 bases, leaving 16 bases between the germline ends. The CDR3 is 14 amino acids. CDR3 in DNA: TGTGCCATCAGCCTCACAGGGAACAAGCAGCCCCAGCATTTT. Protein sequence: CAISLTGNKQPQHF.

The chain has TRBV3-1 (or the pseudogene TRBV3-2) and TRBJ1-2; weak D call: TRBD1 (5 bases). This CDR3 has 14 residues. CDR1 is LGHDT and CDR2 is YNNKEL in the germline V gene (reference sequence). V was trimmed by 4 bases and J by 4 bases, leaving 13 bases between them. The CDR3 DNA sequence: TGTGCCAGCAGCCGGGGGGAAAGGGCCTATGGCTACACCTTC. Translating it yields CASSRGERAYGYTF.

The rearrangement joins TRBV5-4 to TRBJ1-2, with a tentative D call TRBD1 (5 bases). Trimming shortened V by 3 bases and J by 8 bases, and 20 bases separated the two germline ends. Germline lookup yields CDR1 SGHNT and CDR2 YYREEE (reference sequence). The CDR3 extends over 15 amino acids. This chain's CDR3 is CASSSFTGGARGYTF. As DNA, the CDR3 is TGTGCCAGCAGCTCCTTCACCGGAGGGGCTCGGGGCTACACCTTC.

This clone was seen a handful of times. The chain couples TRBV2 to TRBJ1-1; 8 bases agree with TRBD1. The trim removed 8 bases at V and 7 bases at J, leaving 6 bases unmatched. This CDR3 has 12 amino acids. Looked up from germline, CDR1 is SNHLY and CDR2 is FYNNEI. CDR3 nucleotides: TGTGCCAGCCGACAGGGGCCTAGTGAAGCTTTCTTT. Translation: CASRQGPSEAFF.

The rearrangement uses TRBV4-3 and TRBJ2-4; D possibly corresponds to TRBD2 (6 bases). The CDR3 loop spans 16 amino acids. CDR1 and CDR2 from the germline V gene are LGHNA and YSLEER. V was trimmed by 2 bases and J by 1 base, leaving 12 bases between them. Here the CDR3 DNA reads TGCGCCAGCAGCCAAACCCCTCTAGCGGCCAAAAACATTCAGTACTTC. Translated: CASSQTPLAAKNIQYF.

The chain carries TRBV19 and TRBJ2-5; TRBD1 matches 9 bases. The CDR3 loop spans 15 amino acids. After removal of 4 bases from V and 5 bases from J, the junction contained 8 bases not matched to a gene. The germline V gene has CDR1 LNHDA and CDR2 SQIVND (reference sequence). The CDR3 sequence is CASSTTRDRAETQYF. For the CDR3, the DNA is TGTGCCAGTAGTACTACACGGGACAGGGCCGAGACCCAGTACTTC.

The V gene is TRBV19, the J gene TRBJ1-5; D gene ambiguous. Trimming removed 6 bases from V and 6 bases from J, with 15 bases in between. CDR1 LNHDA and CDR2 SQIVND come from the germline V gene (reference sequence). This CDR3 has 14 residues. Written as DNA, the CDR3 is TGTGCCAGTAGAGTACCCGGTGGTCGTCAGCCCCAGCATTTT. Protein product: CASRVPGGRQPQHF.

The rearrangement uses TRBV6-6 and TRBJ2-2; perhaps TRBD1 as D (6 bases). The germline CDR1 and CDR2 sequences are MNHNY and SVGAGI (reference sequence). The CDR3 extends over 13 amino acids. Trimming stripped 6 bases from V and 7 bases from J, with 12 bases between. The CDR3 loop reads CASRRGTDGELFF. As DNA, the CDR3 is TGTGCCAGCAGAAGGGGGACCGACGGGGAGCTGTTTTTT.

As concerns this clone: Its ends do not fully match the called genes, so a read error is possible. The rearrangement links TRBV7-7 to TRBJ2-2, with TRBD1 identical over 11 bases. The germline CDR1 and CDR2 sequences are SSHAT and FNYEAQ (reference sequence). The length of the CDR3 is 18 residues. CDR3 region: CASSSTDRGLFNTGELFF. CDR3 sequence (DNA): TGTGCTAGCAGCTCAACGGACAGGGGGCTATTCAACACCGGGGAGCTGTTTTTT.

This clone was detected a few times. The rearrangement joins TRBV9 to TRBJ2-1; D unresolved. The CDR3 runs 14 residues. Germline V lookup: CDR1 SGDLS, CDR2 YYNGEE. Trimming shortened V by 3 bases and J by 7 bases, and 14 bases separated the two germline ends. The CDR3 bases are TGTGCCAGCAGCGCCCTGACTTCCTCAAATGAGCAGTTCTTC. The encoded protein is CASSALTSSNEQFF. The entire variable domain, with the rest obtained from reference TRBV9 and TRBJ2-1, is as follows: DSGVTQTPKHLITATGQRVTLRCSPRSGDLSVYWYQQSLDQGLQFLIQYYNGEERAKGNILERFSAQQFPDLHSELNLSSLELGDSALYFCASSALTSSNEQFFGPGTRLTVL.

The chain links TRBV27 to TRBJ2-3; TRBD2 matches at 14 bases. CDR3 length: 18 amino acids. Losses at the gene ends were 5 bases for V and 2 bases for J; bases not matched to a gene: 9. Germline assignment: CDR1 MNHEY and CDR2 SMNVEV (reference sequence). The CDR3 region has the DNA TGTGCCAGCAGTCCTCTAAGACTAGCGGGAGGGCCCACAGATACGCAGTATTTT. This codes for CASSPLRLAGGPTDTQYF.

V usage is TRBV7-6 and J usage is TRBJ2-1, with D possibly TRBD2 on 5 matching bases. The CDR3 is made up of 15 amino acids. V was cut by 4 bases and J by 4 bases, with 14 bases left in between. The germline V gene has CDR1 SGHVS and CDR2 FNYEAQ. Here the CDR3 reads CASSSAPTKYNEQFF. The CDR3 coding sequence is TGTGCCAGCAGCTCGGCCCCGACTAAATACAATGAGCAGTTCTTC.

This chain connects TRBV7-2 to TRBJ2-7, with D possibly TRBD1 on 7 matching bases. This CDR3 is 19 amino acids long. The germline CDR1 and CDR2 sequences are SGHTA and FQGNSA. The V gene lost 0 bases and the J gene lost 6 bases, with 27 bases spanning the gap. CDR3 sequence reads: CASSLALTGAGGRRGEQYF. For the CDR3, the DNA is TGTGCCAGCAGCTTAGCGCTAACCGGGGCAGGGGGGCGTCGGGGCGAGCAGTACTTC.

The chain has TRBV28 and TRBJ2-4, with TRBD2 as a possible D gene (5 bases). The CDR3 totals 12 residues. Germline V CDR1 and CDR2: MDHEN, SYDVKM. V dropped 9 bases and J dropped 9 bases, with 15 bases sitting between them. CDR3 in amino acids: CASFSGSGIQYF. CDR3 in DNA: TGTGCCAGTTTCTCGGGGAGCGGCATTCAGTACTTC.